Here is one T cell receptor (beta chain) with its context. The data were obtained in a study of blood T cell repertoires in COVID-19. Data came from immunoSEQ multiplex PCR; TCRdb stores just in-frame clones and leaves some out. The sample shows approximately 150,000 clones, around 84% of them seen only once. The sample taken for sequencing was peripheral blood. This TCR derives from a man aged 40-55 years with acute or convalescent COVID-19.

As DNA, the CDR3 is TGCGCCAGCAGCTTCCGGGACAGGGACGCGAAGACCCAGTACTTC. It codes for CASSFRDRDAKTQYF. J is TRBJ2-5 and V is TRBV5-1; 9 bases are shared with TRBD1. Germline values: CDR1 SGHRS, CDR2 YFSETQ. Trimming took 2 bases from V and 6 from J; bases not matched to a gene: 8. CDR3 length: 15 amino acids.